The 30 T cell receptor beta chains below were found in one sample sequenced in a study of OX40 agonist ivuxolimab in advanced cancers. Libraries were prepared by immunoSEQ multiplex PCR; TCRdb keeps only in-frame clonotypes and omits some of them. The sample records about 93,000 clones, 89% being singletons. The specimen comprised CD4+ or CD8+ T cells sorted from blood, sampled in a trial of the OX40 agonist ivuxolimab. The receptor set was obtained from an adult with an advanced solid tumor such as melanoma, head and neck, liver or kidney cancer.

This clone was recorded a few times. This CDR3 is CASIENYGYTF. The DNA for the CDR3 is TGTGCCAGCATCGAGAACTATGGCTACACCTTC. The rearrangement uses TRBV2 and TRBJ1-2, with D uncertain. Germline loops: CDR1 SNHLY, CDR2 FYNNEI. Trimming pared 7 bases from V and 2 bases from J, leaving 5 bases between. The CDR3 runs 11 residues.

This clone came up once. This chain joins TRBV12-5 and TRBJ2-2, with 7 bases aligning to TRBD1. Losses at the gene ends were 4 bases for V and 6 bases for J; bases not matched to a gene: 8. Germline V lookup: CDR1 LGHNT, CDR2 FRNRAP. There are 15 residues in the CDR3. The CDR3, as DNA: TGTGCTAGTGGTTCGCGACAGGGTGCCCCCGGGGAGCTGTTTTTT. It specifies CASGSRQGAPGELFF.

V is TRBV19 and J is TRBJ2-5, with D possibly TRBD1 on 5 matching bases. This CDR3 has 13 amino acids. Trimming removed 9 bases from V and 4 bases from J, with 15 bases in between. The germline gives CDR1 LNHDA, CDR2 SQIVND (reference sequence). The CDR3 sequence: CASMGRVGETQYF. Written as DNA, the CDR3 is TGTGCCAGCATGGGCAGGGTTGGAGAGACCCAGTACTTC. The full variable domain, completed using reference TRBV19 and TRBJ2-5, is DGGITQSPKYLFRKEGQNVTLSCEQNLNHDAMYWYRQDPGQGLRLIYYSQIVNDFQKGDIAEGYSVSREKKESFPLTVTSAQKNPTAFYLCASMGRVGETQYFGPGTRLLVL.

The genes are TRBV7-2 and TRBJ2-2; D not certain. CDR3 length: 15 residues. Between the trimmed V and J ends, which lost 5 bases and 0 bases, there was a span of 10 bases. Per germline, CDR1 SGHTA and CDR2 FQGNSA. CDR3 in amino acids: CASSVDSSNTGELFF. The CDR3 DNA follows: TGTGCCAGCAGCGTTGACTCGTCGAACACCGGGGAGCTGTTTTTT. Looking up the rest from reference TRBV7-2 and TRBJ2-2 gives the full variable domain: GAGVSQSPSNKVTEKGKDVELRCDPISGHTALYWYRQSLGQGLEFLIYFQGNSAPDKSGLPSDRFSAERTGGSVSTLTIQRTQQEDSAVYLCASSVDSSNTGELFFGEGSRLTVL.

This clone was seen a few times. The chain has TRBV11-2 and TRBJ1-5; no clear D gene. The CDR3 length is 13 residues. Trimming removed 2 bases from V and 4 bases from J, with 6 bases in between. CDR1 and CDR2 from the germline V gene are SGHAT and FQNNGV. Here the CDR3 reads CASSLSDNQPQHF. CDR3 nucleotide sequence: TGTGCCAGCAGCTTAAGTGATAATCAGCCCCAGCATTTT.

V gene TRBV4-3 combines with J gene TRBJ2-7, with 14 bases matching TRBD2. Trimming cost V 2 bases and J 6 bases; bases outside gene matches: 3. CDR1 and CDR2 (germline): LGHNA, YSLEER. This CDR3 spans 15 amino acids. CDR3 sequence: CASSQQGLAGVEQYF. CDR3 nucleotide sequence: TGCGCCAGCAGCCAACAGGGACTAGCGGGAGTCGAGCAGTACTTC.

A word on this clone: In the same sample, other DNA sequences code for this CDR3. The chain is built from TRBV5-1 and TRBJ2-3, with 8 positions matching TRBD2. CDR1 and CDR2 (germline): SGHRS, YFSETQ. The V segment lost 0 bases and the J segment 1 base; nucleotides outside the gene matches: 1. This CDR3 is 15 amino acids long. Here the CDR3 DNA reads TGCGCCAGCAGCTTGGGCGGGAGGCGCACAGATACGCAGTATTTT. Translated, it gives CASSLGGRRTDTQYF.

The chain has TRBV19 and TRBJ2-3; D gene unclear. The CDR3 loop spans 13 amino acids. CDR1 and CDR2 (germline): LNHDA, SQIVND (reference sequence). The V end was cut by 5 bases, the J end by 5 bases, with 11 bases between. In DNA, the CDR3 is TGTGCCAGTAGTGTTCAGATTAGAGATACGCAGTATTTT. Protein sequence: CASSVQIRDTQYF.

In nucleotides, the CDR3 is TGCAGCGTTGCGGTCCATACGCAGTATTTT. Its protein is CSVAVHTQYF. The rearrangement joins TRBV29-1 to TRBJ2-3, with no clear D. Germline loops: CDR1 SQVTM, CDR2 ANQGSEA. The CDR3 is 10 amino acids. Trimming took 4 bases from V and 7 from J, leaving 6 bases between them.

This chain uses TRBV4-3 with TRBJ2-7; 8 nucleotides match TRBD2. Germline trimming cut 5 bases from V and 0 bases from J; bases unmatched to any gene: 3. The CDR3 covers 14 residues. In germline, CDR1 is LGHNA, CDR2 YSLEER. The CDR3 spells CASSVAGSSYEQYF. The CDR3 DNA sequence: TGCGCCAGCAGCGTAGCGGGGAGCTCCTACGAGCAGTACTTC.

The chain employs TRBV5-6 and TRBJ2-1; 7 bases agree with TRBD2. Germline-derived CDR1 and CDR2 are SGHDT and YYEEEE. This CDR3 contains 17 residues. V gave up 0 bases and J gave up 2 bases; unmatched junction bases: 8. The CDR3 spells CASSLEWEGLAYNEQFF. Written as DNA, the CDR3 is TGTGCCAGCAGCTTGGAGTGGGAGGGCCTCGCCTACAATGAGCAGTTCTTC.

CDR3: CAWSGGTATNEKLFF. DNA for the CDR3: TGTGCCTGGAGTGGAGGGACAGCAACTAATGAAAAACTGTTTTTT. The V call is TRBV30, the J call TRBJ1-4, with 7 bases lining up with TRBD1. J lost 0 bases, V lost 1 base, and 2 bases had no gene match. Looked up from germline, CDR1 is GTSNPN and CDR2 is SVGIG (reference sequence). This CDR3 region has 15 residues.

The CDR3 DNA reads as TGTGCCAGCAGCGCGCCGAACACCGGGGAGCTGTTTTTT. Its translation: CASSAPNTGELFF. The V call is TRBV9, the J call TRBJ2-2; no clear D gene. Trimming cost V 3 bases and J 0 bases, with 3 bases left between them. Germline CDR1 reads SGDLS; CDR2 reads YYNGEE. The CDR3 runs to 13 residues.

The rearrangement uses TRBV7-2 and TRBJ1-2, with D hard to call. CDR3 length: 14 residues. V was trimmed by 1 base and J by 4 bases, leaving 10 bases between them. The V gene's germline CDR1 is SGHTA and CDR2 FQGNSA. DNA of the CDR3: TGTGCCAGCAGCTTAGGGCCGGCCAGCTATGGCTACACCTTC. Protein sequence: CASSLGPASYGYTF.

This chain links TRBV18 with TRBJ1-5; TRBD1 is a possible D gene (5 bases). Trimming pared 2 bases from V and 3 bases from J, leaving 8 bases between. The CDR3 is 14 residues long. Per the germline V gene, CDR1 is KGHSH and CDR2 is LQKENI. CDR3 bases: TGTGCCAGCTCACCAGGGACGACCAATCAGCCCCAGCATTTT. Translated: CASSPGTTNQPQHF.

The rearrangement joins TRBV5-4 to TRBJ2-5; a possible D gene is TRBD1 (7 bases). The CDR3 has 15 residues. V lost 4 bases and J 3 bases, leaving 16 bases between the germline ends. In germline, CDR1 is SGHNT, CDR2 YYREEE (reference sequence). The CDR3 coding sequence is TGTGCCAGCAGCCAGGGGGGTTTGGAGGAAGAGACCCAGTACTTC. It translates to CASSQGGLEEETQYF. The full variable domain, its missing parts supplied by reference TRBV5-4 and TRBJ2-5, is ETGVTQSPTHLIKTRGQQVTLRCSSQSGHNTVSWYQQALGQGPQFIFQYYREEENGRGNFPPRFSGLQFPNYSSELNVNALELDDSALYLCASSQGGLEEETQYFGPGTRLLVL.

The chain has TRBV28 and TRBJ1-3; D call uncertain. The V and J ends lost 3 bases and 2 bases respectively, with 11 bases between them. The CDR3 runs 15 residues. CDR1 is MDHEN and CDR2 is SYDVKM in the germline V gene. The CDR3 reads CASSFGEGTGNTIYF. CDR3 bases: TGTGCCAGCAGTTTCGGCGAGGGTACTGGAAACACCATATATTTT.

V gene TRBV4-2 combines with J gene TRBJ2-7, with TRBD2 identical over 12 bases. CDR1 LGHNA and CDR2 YNFKEQ come from the germline V gene. V lost 1 base, J lost 3 bases, and 4 bases stayed unmatched. CDR3 length: 16 residues. CDR3 in amino acids: CASSQVTSGRRYEQYF. DNA for the CDR3: TGTGCCAGCAGCCAAGTAACTAGCGGGAGGCGCTACGAGCAGTACTTC.

V gene TRBV4-2 combines with J gene TRBJ1-1; TRBD1 might be the D (5 bases). The germline V gene has CDR1 LGHNA and CDR2 YNFKEQ. Trimming stripped 8 bases from V and 6 bases from J, with 13 bases between. This CDR3 comprises 12 residues. The CDR3: CASGFRTSEAFF. CDR3 bases: TGTGCCAGCGGATTCAGGACATCTGAAGCTTTCTTT.

The gene calls are TRBV7-9 and TRBJ2-1, with D unresolved. This CDR3 has 13 amino acids. V gave up 2 bases and J gave up 4 bases, with 6 bases separating them. The germline CDR1 and CDR2 sequences are SEHNR and FQNEAQ (reference sequence). In DNA form, the CDR3 reads TGTGCCAGCAGCTTATTACAGTACAATGAGCAGTTCTTC. Translating it yields CASSLLQYNEQFF.

This clone appeared once. V and J are TRBV6-6 and TRBJ2-5; 9 bases align to TRBD1. The CDR3 runs to 14 residues. J gave up 4 bases and V 6 bases, and 6 bases lay outside the gene matches. Looked up from germline, CDR1 is MNHNY and CDR2 is SVGAGI (reference sequence). CDR3 sequence reads: CASSDRGEGETQYF. Written as DNA, the CDR3 is TGTGCCAGCAGCGACAGGGGGGAGGGAGAGACCCAGTACTTC.

The chain recombines TRBV7-3 with TRBJ2-2, with 7 bases that match TRBD2. The CDR3 consists of 13 residues. J gave up 6 bases and V 4 bases, and 2 bases lay outside the gene matches. In germline, CDR1 is SGHTA, CDR2 FQGTGA. The CDR3 sequence: CASSSGLAGELFF. In DNA form, the CDR3 reads TGTGCCAGCAGCTCCGGACTAGCCGGGGAGCTGTTTTTT.

This rearrangement joins TRBV7-2 to TRBJ2-3, with D perhaps given as TRBD1 or TRBD2 (6 bases each). CDR1 SGHTA and CDR2 FQGNSA come from the germline V gene. The CDR3 is 15 residues long. The V and J ends lost 5 bases and 4 bases respectively, with 16 bases between them. The CDR3 sequence is CASSLGVGGSDTQYF. The DNA of the CDR3 is TGTGCCAGCAGCCTTGGCGTCGGGGGCTCAGATACGCAGTATTTT.

V is TRBV7-2 and J is TRBJ1-5, with a possible D match to TRBD1 (5 bases). Trimming pared 2 bases from V and 0 bases from J, leaving 5 bases between. This CDR3 spans 14 amino acids. CDR1 is SGHTA, CDR2 FQGNSA, per germline. The CDR3 loop reads CASSLQGSNQPQHF. The CDR3 coding sequence is TGTGCCAGCAGCTTACAGGGTAGCAATCAGCCCCAGCATTTT.

V is TRBV5-5 and J is TRBJ2-7; D not resolved. CDR3 length: 13 amino acids. Trimming removed 0 bases at V and 3 bases at J, with 7 bases between. The germline gives CDR1 SGHKS, CDR2 YYEKEE (reference sequence). The CDR3 region has the DNA TGTGCCAGCAGCTTGGGGGCCGGCTACGAGCAGTACTTC. This codes for CASSLGAGYEQYF.

This sequence joins TRBV7-2 and TRBJ1-1; D is ambiguous. This CDR3 region has 15 residues. CDR1 is SGHTA, CDR2 FQGNSA, per germline. With 1 base removed from V and 1 base from J, the gap between germline ends came to 10 bases. The CDR3 is CASSLVGWGNTEAFF. In DNA, the CDR3 is TGTGCCAGCAGCTTAGTCGGGTGGGGGAACACTGAAGCTTTCTTT. The full variable domain, its missing parts supplied by reference TRBV7-2 and TRBJ1-1, is GAGVSQSPSNKVTEKGKDVELRCDPISGHTALYWYRQSLGQGLEFLIYFQGNSAPDKSGLPSDRFSAERTGGSVSTLTIQRTQQEDSAVYLCASSLVGWGNTEAFFGQGTRLTVV.

V gene TRBV6-4 combines with J gene TRBJ1-1, with D unclear. Trimming shortened V by 5 bases and J by 1 base, and 8 bases separated the two germline ends. The germline CDR1 and CDR2 sequences are MRHNA and SNTAGT. The CDR3 loop spans 13 amino acids. CDR3 sequence: CASSQESNTEAFF. The CDR3 region has the DNA TGTGCCAGCAGTCAGGAGTCGAACACTGAAGCTTTCTTT.

This clone was observed once. The chain couples TRBV18 to TRBJ1-1; D is undetermined. Germline V gene data show CDR1 as KGHSH and CDR2 as LQKENI. Trimming cost V 3 bases and J 5 bases, with 13 bases left between them. The CDR3 is made up of 14 amino acids. The DNA for the CDR3 is TGTGCCAGCTCACCGGGCCCCCCCGGGACTGAAGCTTTCTTT. It is translated as CASSPGPPGTEAFF.

The rearrangement links TRBV5-6 to TRBJ2-5, with D maybe TRBD1 (5 bases). Germline assignment: CDR1 SGHDT and CDR2 YYEEEE. V was trimmed by 1 base and J by 1 base, leaving 8 bases between them. CDR3 size: 14 residues. The CDR3 DNA is TGTGCCAGCAGCTTGATCCAGGGCCAAGAGACCCAGTACTTC. Its protein is CASSLIQGQETQYF.

V is TRBV2 and J is TRBJ1-1; D is perhaps TRBD1 (6 bases). CDR1 is SNHLY, CDR2 FYNNEI, per germline. This CDR3 region has 13 residues. V was clipped by 2 bases and J by 10 bases, with 14 bases between them. CDR3 region: CASSERQGLVAFF. In DNA, the CDR3 is TGTGCCAGCAGTGAACGGCAGGGGTTGGTAGCTTTCTTT.